These T cell receptor beta chains were read from a single sample in a study of T cell repertoires in aging, cancer and after chemotherapy. TCRdb passed the multiplex PCR reads through MiXCR, listing each CDR3 protein once. The sample has 2,000 to 2,500 distinct CDR3 sequences; about 20% are singletons. Material: blood. The receptors were gathered from a human donor with a blood cancer. Both conserved end residues are part of each CDR3. The order of the fields is CDR3 DNA, CDR3 protein, D gene, clone size, J gene, V gene. A D gene is named only where the DNA matches it firmly. Where a row states a size, it is once, few, many or the class of an expanded clone; other rows omit it.

TGTGCCACCATGGATGGCTATGGCTACACCTTC CATMDGYGYTF - large TRBJ1-2 TRBV15
TGTGCCAGCAGCTTACGGGGAGAGACCCAGTACTTC CASSLRGETQYF - few TRBJ2-5 TRBV7-2
TGTGCCAGCAGTGAAGGGGACACCCACACTGAAGCTTTCTTT CASSEGDTHTEAFF - few TRBJ1-1 TRBV6-5
TGTGCCAGTACTCCGACAGGGGGCGGCAATCAGCCCCAGCATTTT CASTPTGGGNQPQHF TRBD1 medium-sized TRBJ1-5 TRBV19
TGTGCCAGCAGTAGTCTAATCGGGGACTCCTACAATGAGCAGTTCTTC CASSSLIGDSYNEQFF - medium-sized TRBJ2-1 TRBV27
TGTGCCAGCAGTTACGGGTGGAGCAATTCCTACGAGCAGTACTTC CASSYGWSNSYEQYF - medium-sized TRBJ2-7 TRBV6-2/TRBV6-3
TGTGCCAGCAGTGAAGTCAGAGCGAACACCGGGGAGCTGTTTTTT CASSEVRANTGELFF - - TRBJ2-2 TRBV6-1
TGTGCCAGCAGCCAGGACAGTGGGGAAAAACTGTTTTTT CASSQDSGEKLFF - few TRBJ1-4 TRBV7-9
TGTGCCAGCAGCGCCGGGACACACTTGCGCTACACCTTC CASSAGTHLRYTF - - TRBJ1-2 TRBV7-9
TGCGCCAGCAGCTTGGCCGAGGGAATGAACACTGAAGCTTTCTTT CASSLAEGMNTEAFF - few TRBJ1-1 TRBV5-1
TGTGCCAGCAGATATACAGGGATGGGATTTTACGAGCAGTACTTC CASRYTGMGFYEQYF - few TRBJ2-7 TRBV28
TGTGCCAGCAGCCCAGGTGGGCTCGGGGACACCTCCTACGAGCAGTACTTC CASSPGGLGDTSYEQYF - medium-sized TRBJ2-7 TRBV5-5
TGTGCCAGCGGACTTTACACCGGGGAGCTGTTTTTT CASGLYTGELFF - large TRBJ2-2 TRBV6-1
TGTGCCAGTAGTATGCAGACTAGCGGGACTCGGCAAGGACGACAGTACTTC CASSMQTSGTRQGRQYF TRBD2 large TRBJ2-7 TRBV19
TGTGCCAGCAGCCTAGGAGCGGGAGAAGGCAGAGAGACCCAGTACTTC CASSLGAGEGRETQYF TRBD2 medium-sized TRBJ2-5 TRBV6-1
TGCAGCGTTGAATTAAGAGGGCTCGGGGAGACCCAGTACTTC CSVELRGLGETQYF - medium-sized TRBJ2-5 TRBV29-1
TGTGCCAGCACGGACCTCGGGAAGGGCGGGGAGCTGTTTTTT CASTDLGKGGELFF - - TRBJ2-2 TRBV21-1
TGTGCCAGCTCGGAACAGGAAAGCACAGATACGCAGTATTTT CASSEQESTDTQYF - medium-sized TRBJ2-3 TRBV18
TGTGCCAGCAGGGACAGGAGGGGGGGGGCCTACGAGCAGTACTTC CASRDRRGGAYEQYF - - TRBJ2-7 TRBV6-5
TGTGCCAGCAGTCCGCTCTACAGGGGAGGGAACACTGAAGCTTTCTTT CASSPLYRGGNTEAFF TRBD1 - TRBJ1-1 TRBV27
TGTGCCAGCAGTTACGTCCACGAATCACCCCTCCACTTT CASSYVHESPLHF - medium-sized TRBJ1-6 TRBV6-5
TGTGCCAGCTCACCCCCGAGGACAGGCCCTGTTTCACCCCTCCACTTT CASSPPRTGPVSPLHF TRBD1 few TRBJ1-6 TRBV18
TGTGCCACCAGTGACACCGGGACAGGGTTTGTGGAGACCCAGTACTTC CATSDTGTGFVETQYF TRBD1 medium-sized TRBJ2-5 TRBV24-1
TGCAGCGTTTCAGACGGAAACACCATATATTTT CSVSDGNTIYF - large TRBJ1-3 TRBV29-1
TGCAGTGCCTTGGGACTAGCGGGAGGCGGGGGGGCGCAGTATTTT CSALGLAGGGGAQYF TRBD2 - TRBJ2-3 TRBV20-1
TGTGCCAGCAGCCACGTCCAGGGCCCGAACACCGGGGAGCTGTTTTTT CASSHVQGPNTGELFF - few TRBJ2-2 TRBV14
TGTGCCAGCAGTCTAGGGACTAGCGGGACAGATACGCAGTATTTT CASSLGTSGTDTQYF TRBD2 medium-sized TRBJ2-3 TRBV6-4
TGTGCCAGCAGCTTAGCCGACAGAGAAGAGACCCAGTACTTC CASSLADREETQYF - few TRBJ2-5 TRBV7-9
TGTGCCAGCATGTACGGGACTACCAAGTACGAGCAGTACTTC CASMYGTTKYEQYF TRBD2 - TRBJ2-7 TRBV28
TGCGCCAGCAGCCCCCAAGGTGGGGACCAAGAGACCCAGTACTTC CASSPQGGDQETQYF - few TRBJ2-5 TRBV4-3
TGTGCCAGCAGCTCTTCTAGCCCTAAGGGGGGGGCTGGAAACACCATATATTTT CASSSSSPKGGAGNTIYF - medium-sized TRBJ1-3 TRBV5-4
TGTGCCAGCAGTTACGGGAGGGTACCAGATACGCAGTATTTT CASSYGRVPDTQYF TRBD2 large TRBJ2-3 TRBV6-2/TRBV6-3